A selection of T cell receptor beta chains follows, all from one sample in a study of blood T cell repertoires in COVID-19. Clones were read by immunoSEQ multiplex PCR, and TCRdb kept only the in-frame ones, dropping some. The sample has 200,000 to 300,000 clones, 80% to 90% seen once. The sample comprised PBMCs or T cells enriched from blood (not recorded which). These receptors all come from a woman aged 25-40 years with acute COVID-19. Each CDR3 is given with its conserved first and last residue. D genes are given only for firm matches. Where a row states a size, it is once, few, many or the class of an expanded clone; other rows omit it.

v_call: TRBV19
d_call: -
j_call: TRBJ1-2
clone_size: -
cdr3_aa: CASSIREGYGYTF
cdr3_nt: TGTGCCAGTAGTATTAGGGAGGGCTATGGCTACACCTTC

v_call: TRBV7-2
d_call: TRBD1
j_call: TRBJ2-4
clone_size: -
cdr3_aa: CASSARTGVNIQYF
cdr3_nt: TGTGCCAGCAGCGCCCGGACAGGGGTAAACATTCAGTACTTC

v_call: TRBV5-6
d_call: TRBD1
j_call: TRBJ1-1
clone_size: once
cdr3_aa: CASSPGTGGVTEAFF
cdr3_nt: TGTGCCAGCAGCCCTGGGACAGGGGGTGTGACTGAAGCTTTCTTT

v_call: TRBV19
d_call: -
j_call: TRBJ1-1
clone_size: -
cdr3_aa: CASTVGDRTEAFF
cdr3_nt: TGTGCCAGTACGGTAGGGGATAGGACTGAAGCTTTCTTT

v_call: TRBV7-2
d_call: TRBD2
j_call: TRBJ2-3
clone_size: few
cdr3_aa: CASSSLAGGPDTQYF
cdr3_nt: TGTGCCAGCAGCTCACTAGCGGGGGGTCCAGATACGCAGTATTTT

v_call: TRBV29-1
d_call: -
j_call: TRBJ1-2
clone_size: -
cdr3_aa: CSARTGLWANYGYTF
cdr3_nt: TGCAGCGCCCGAACAGGGCTATGGGCTAACTATGGCTACACCTTC

v_call: TRBV5-1
d_call: -
j_call: TRBJ1-2
clone_size: -
cdr3_aa: CASSLFGRGGGDGYTF
cdr3_nt: TGCGCCAGCAGCTTGTTTGGGCGAGGTGGAGGGGATGGCTACACCTTC

v_call: TRBV5-1
d_call: TRBD1
j_call: TRBJ2-7
clone_size: -
cdr3_aa: CASSLGQGASDEQYF
cdr3_nt: TGCGCCAGCAGCTTAGGCCAGGGGGCTTCGGACGAGCAGTACTTC

v_call: TRBV6-5
d_call: -
j_call: TRBJ1-3
clone_size: once
cdr3_aa: CASRPTGDSGNTIYF
cdr3_nt: TGTGCCAGCCGACCCACGGGGGACTCTGGAAACACCATATATTTT

v_call: TRBV5-1
d_call: TRBD2
j_call: TRBJ2-7
clone_size: -
cdr3_aa: CASSLASGGHSSYEQYF
cdr3_nt: TGCGCCAGCAGCTTGGCTAGCGGGGGCCATAGCTCCTACGAGCAGTACTTC

v_call: TRBV28
d_call: TRBD2
j_call: TRBJ2-1
clone_size: -
cdr3_aa: CASSFTSGGYNEQFF
cdr3_nt: TGTGCCAGCAGTTTTACTAGCGGGGGCTACAATGAGCAGTTCTTC

v_call: TRBV19
d_call: -
j_call: TRBJ2-5
clone_size: -
cdr3_aa: CASSTGIQETQYF
cdr3_nt: TGTGCCAGTAGTACAGGGATCCAAGAGACCCAGTACTTC

v_call: TRBV15
d_call: -
j_call: TRBJ2-1
clone_size: -
cdr3_aa: CATSRDRVGGGPSLDEQFF
cdr3_nt: TGTGCCACCAGCAGAGACCGAGTCGGTGGCGGGCCAAGTTTGGATGAGCAGTTCTTC

v_call: TRBV14
d_call: -
j_call: TRBJ1-5
clone_size: -
cdr3_aa: CASSRKGLVLWDSFPPRNQPQHF
cdr3_nt: TGTGCCAGCAGCCGAAAGGGTCTGGTCCTTTGGGACTCCTTCCCTCCCCGGAATCAGCCCCAGCATTTT

v_call: TRBV7-9
d_call: -
j_call: TRBJ1-3
clone_size: -
cdr3_aa: CASSFEDSSGNTIYF
cdr3_nt: TGTGCCAGCAGCTTTGAGGACAGCTCTGGAAACACCATATATTTT

v_call: TRBV2
d_call: TRBD1
j_call: TRBJ1-5
clone_size: once
cdr3_aa: CASSGTGSNQPQHF
cdr3_nt: TGTGCCAGCAGTGGGACAGGCAGCAATCAGCCCCAGCATTTT

v_call: TRBV29-1
d_call: -
j_call: TRBJ2-7
clone_size: -
cdr3_aa: CSVRWYSSYEQYF
cdr3_nt: TGCAGCGTCCGGTGGTACAGCTCCTACGAGCAGTACTTC

v_call: TRBV11-2
d_call: -
j_call: TRBJ1-4
clone_size: once
cdr3_aa: CASSSGGDEKLFF
cdr3_nt: TGTGCCAGCAGCTCAGGCGGGGATGAAAAACTGTTTTTT

v_call: TRBV7-6
d_call: -
j_call: TRBJ1-1
clone_size: -
cdr3_aa: CASSKTDGMNTEAFF
cdr3_nt: TGTGCCAGCAGCAAGACAGATGGTATGAACACTGAAGCTTTCTTT

v_call: TRBV3-1/TRBV3-2
d_call: -
j_call: TRBJ1-2
clone_size: -
cdr3_aa: CASSQATGLANYGYTF
cdr3_nt: TGTGCCAGCAGCCAGGCGACAGGCCTTGCTAACTATGGCTACACCTTC

v_call: TRBV2
d_call: TRBD2
j_call: TRBJ2-1
clone_size: -
cdr3_aa: CASRGLAGGEQFF
cdr3_nt: TGTGCCAGCAGGGGACTAGCGGGGGGAGAGCAGTTCTTC

v_call: TRBV28
d_call: TRBD1
j_call: TRBJ1-1
clone_size: -
cdr3_aa: CASSLRGDTEAFF
cdr3_nt: TGTGCCAGCAGCCTCAGGGGGGACACTGAAGCTTTCTTT

v_call: TRBV18
d_call: TRBD1
j_call: TRBJ1-6
clone_size: few
cdr3_aa: CASANQPPGQGLGSPLHF
cdr3_nt: TGTGCCAGCGCAAATCAACCTCCGGGACAGGGGTTGGGATCACCCCTCCACTTT

v_call: TRBV18
d_call: -
j_call: TRBJ2-3
clone_size: -
cdr3_aa: CASSPPEGVATTQYF
cdr3_nt: TGTGCCAGCTCACCACCCGAGGGAGTAGCGACTACGCAGTATTTT

v_call: TRBV27
d_call: -
j_call: TRBJ2-3
clone_size: -
cdr3_aa: CASSLVFTDTQYF
cdr3_nt: TGTGCCAGCAGTTTAGTCTTCACAGATACGCAGTATTTT